The next 17 T cell receptor beta chains were all read from a single sample in a study of blood T cell repertoires in COVID-19. The data were produced by immunoSEQ multiplex PCR, yet TCRdb's version contains in-frame clones alone and is incomplete. The sample has roughly 200,000 clones, approximately 83% seen once. The sequencing input was PBMCs or T cells enriched from blood (not recorded which). The receptor source for this set is a woman between 45 and 60 years old who had been exposed to COVID-19.

DNA of the CDR3: TGTGCCAGTAGGGGCCAGCTCACAGATACGCAGTATTTT. It codes for CASRGQLTDTQYF. The chain joins TRBV19 to TRBJ2-3, with D hard to call. This CDR3 is 13 amino acids long. Germline values: CDR1 LNHDA, CDR2 SQIVND (reference sequence). Trimming cost V 6 bases and J 2 bases, with 9 bases left between them.

The rearrangement links TRBV7-9 to TRBJ1-1; no clear D gene. There are 13 residues in the CDR3. Germline CDR1 is SEHNR and CDR2 is FQNEAQ (reference sequence). V was cut by 5 bases and J by 4 bases, with 11 bases left in between. This CDR3 reads CASSVGGSTEAFF. The CDR3 DNA sequence: TGTGCCAGCAGCGTTGGAGGTAGCACTGAAGCTTTCTTT. Drawing the rest from reference TRBV7-9 and TRBJ1-1, the complete variable domain is DTGVSQNPRHKITKRGQNVTFRCDPISEHNRLYWYRQTLGQGPEFLTYFQNEAQLEKSRLLSDRFSAERPKGSFSTLEIQRTEQGDSAMYLCASSVGGSTEAFFGQGTRLTVV.

This CDR3 reads CASSLAGPRTEAFF. As DNA, the CDR3 is TGTGCCAGCAGTTTAGCCGGTCCGAGGACTGAAGCTTTCTTT. J is TRBJ1-1 and V is TRBV28; no definite D call. CDR1 is MDHEN and CDR2 is SYDVKM in the germline V gene. V lost 2 bases, J lost 5 bases, and 12 bases lay in between. This CDR3 is built from 14 residues.

This chain uses TRBV11-2 with TRBJ2-2, with D perhaps TRBD2 (5 bases). Germline V gene sequence: CDR1 SGHAT, CDR2 FQNNGV. V shed 3 bases and J shed 0 bases, with 8 bases lying between them. This CDR3 contains 15 residues. The DNA of the CDR3 is TGTGCCAGCAGCTTTGGACTTACGAACACCGGGGAGCTGTTTTTT. Protein: CASSFGLTNTGELFF.

The chain is built from TRBV10-1 and TRBJ2-1, with D perhaps TRBD1 (6 bases). V lost 5 bases and J lost 0, with 14 bases in between. Germline CDR1 is WNHNN and CDR2 is SYGVQD (reference sequence). The CDR3 sequence is 16 residues long. The CDR3 DNA reads TGCGCCAGCAGTACTCGGACAGCGAGCTCCTACAATGAGCAGTTCTTC. Translating it yields CASSTRTASSYNEQFF.

The chain couples TRBV3-1 (or the pseudogene TRBV3-2) to TRBJ2-1; possibly TRBD2 for D (5 bases). Trimming took off 3 bases at V and 2 bases at J, with 8 bases between the two ends. Germline-derived CDR1 and CDR2 are LGHDT and YNNKEL (reference sequence). CDR3 length: 14 amino acids. CDR3 DNA: TGTGCCAGCAGCCAGAGAGGGCCCTACAATGAGCAGTTCTTC. It translates to CASSQRGPYNEQFF.

The V gene is TRBV29-1, the J gene TRBJ2-5; 10 nucleotides match TRBD2. V dropped 7 bases and J dropped 2; count of bases not matched to a gene: 7. This CDR3 has 14 amino acids. Germline CDR1 is SQVTM and CDR2 is ANQGSEA. CDR3 in amino acids: CSAAIAGGQETQYF. CDR3 in DNA: TGCAGCGCCGCAATAGCGGGGGGTCAAGAGACCCAGTACTTC.

The chain carries TRBV7-9 and TRBJ2-2; 8 bases agree with TRBD1. Germline CDR1 and CDR2: SEHNR and FQNEAQ (reference sequence). The CDR3 sequence is 16 residues long. The V and J ends lost 4 bases and 2 bases, in that order; junction bases with no gene match: 6. For the CDR3, the DNA is TGTGCCAGCAGCTCGTTCACAGGGGGAAACACCGGGGAGCTGTTTTTT. Translation gives CASSSFTGGNTGELFF.

The chain combines TRBV5-4 with TRBJ1-2, with D perhaps matching TRBD1 (5 bases). The ends were cut back, 0 bases at V and 2 bases at J, with 11 bases in the middle. Germline CDR1 reads SGHNT; CDR2 reads YYREEE (reference sequence). The CDR3 has 15 amino acids. The CDR3 loop reads CASSLDPGSNYGYTF. The CDR3 nucleotides are TGTGCCAGCAGCTTGGATCCAGGGTCCAACTATGGCTACACCTTC.

V usage is TRBV3-1 (or the pseudogene TRBV3-2) and J usage is TRBJ1-2, with D hard to call. Germline-derived CDR1 and CDR2 are LGHDT and YNNKEL (reference sequence). The CDR3 spans 15 residues. Between the trimmed V and J ends, which lost 0 bases and 5 bases, there was a span of 13 bases. CDR3 protein: CASSQDSFRGYGYTF. In DNA form, the CDR3 reads TGTGCCAGCAGCCAAGACTCGTTCAGAGGATATGGCTACACCTTC.

The chain links TRBV28 to TRBJ2-5; 13 nucleotides match TRBD2. CDR3 length: 14 residues. Per germline, CDR1 MDHEN and CDR2 SYDVKM. J lost 4 bases, V lost 5 bases, and 1 base had no gene match. CDR3 protein: CASSTSGGGETQYF. The CDR3 region has the DNA TGTGCCAGCAGTACTAGCGGGGGGGGAGAGACCCAGTACTTC.

The chain uses TRBV7-9 and TRBJ1-6, with TRBD1 matching over 7 bases. The length of the CDR3 is 14 residues. Unmatched junction bases numbered 2, after V lost 3 bases and J lost 6 bases. CDR1 is SEHNR, CDR2 FQNEAQ, per germline (reference sequence). In DNA, the CDR3 is TGTGCCAGCAGCTTTCGGGACAGTAATTCACCCCTCCACTTT. Protein: CASSFRDSNSPLHF.

This clone was seen a handful of times. V usage is TRBV5-1 and J usage is TRBJ1-1, with D perhaps matching TRBD1 (6 bases). Germline values: CDR1 SGHRS, CDR2 YFSETQ. V was cut by 2 bases and J by 6 bases, with 20 bases left in between. The CDR3 is 16 amino acids. CDR3 nucleotide sequence: TGCGCCAGCAGCTTAGGTTTTGGGGGCTCGACCGCTGAAGCTTTCTTT. This codes for CASSLGFGGSTAEAFF.

The gene calls are TRBV18 and TRBJ1-5; 7 nucleotides match TRBD1. The CDR3 consists of 13 residues. Germline trimming cut 4 bases from V and 8 bases from J; bases unmatched to any gene: 5. Germline V gene lookup returns CDR1 KGHSH and CDR2 LQKENI. CDR3 nucleotide sequence: TGTGCCAGCTCACGACAGGGTATGAAGCCCCAGCATTTT. Its translation: CASSRQGMKPQHF.

The rearrangement links TRBV25-1 to TRBJ2-1; weak D call: TRBD2 (7 bases). V lost 0 bases and J 9 bases, leaving 15 bases between the germline ends. Germline CDR1 reads MGHDK; CDR2 reads SYGVNS. The CDR3 is made up of 15 amino acids. CDR3 residues: CASSEYVGGGTEQFF. CDR3 bases: TGTGCCAGCAGTGAATATGTTGGGGGGGGCACTGAGCAGTTCTTC.

Note on this clone: The same CDR3 also results from other DNA sequences found in this sample. The rearrangement joins TRBV2 to TRBJ1-6; TRBD1 aligns across 8 bases. Germline V CDR1 and CDR2: SNHLY, FYNNEI. The CDR3 runs 14 residues. V shed 1 base, J shed 10 bases, and the junction held 3 bases outside the gene matches. The CDR3 DNA reads TGTGCCAGCAGTGAAGGGACAGGGAACTCACCCCTCCACTTT. It encodes CASSEGTGNSPLHF. The whole variable domain, remainder taken from reference TRBV2 and TRBJ1-6, is EPEVTQTPSHQVTQMGQEVILRCVPISNHLYFYWYRQILGQKVEFLVSFYNNEISEKSEIFDDQFSVERPDGSNFTLKIRSTKLEDSAMYFCASSEGTGNSPLHFGNGTRLTVT.

The V and J genes are TRBV2 and TRBJ1-1; D gene ambiguous. V lost 5 bases and J lost 10, with 11 bases in between. This CDR3 has 11 amino acids. CDR1 is SNHLY, CDR2 FYNNEI, per germline. The CDR3 nucleotides are TGTGCCAGCAGTTCCACAGACCTAGCTTTCTTT. Amino acid sequence: CASSSTDLAFF. Full variable domain (missing parts from reference TRBV2 and TRBJ1-1): EPEVTQTPSHQVTQMGQEVILRCVPISNHLYFYWYRQILGQKVEFLVSFYNNEISEKSEIFDDQFSVERPDGSNFTLKIRSTKLEDSAMYFCASSSTDLAFFGQGTRLTVV.